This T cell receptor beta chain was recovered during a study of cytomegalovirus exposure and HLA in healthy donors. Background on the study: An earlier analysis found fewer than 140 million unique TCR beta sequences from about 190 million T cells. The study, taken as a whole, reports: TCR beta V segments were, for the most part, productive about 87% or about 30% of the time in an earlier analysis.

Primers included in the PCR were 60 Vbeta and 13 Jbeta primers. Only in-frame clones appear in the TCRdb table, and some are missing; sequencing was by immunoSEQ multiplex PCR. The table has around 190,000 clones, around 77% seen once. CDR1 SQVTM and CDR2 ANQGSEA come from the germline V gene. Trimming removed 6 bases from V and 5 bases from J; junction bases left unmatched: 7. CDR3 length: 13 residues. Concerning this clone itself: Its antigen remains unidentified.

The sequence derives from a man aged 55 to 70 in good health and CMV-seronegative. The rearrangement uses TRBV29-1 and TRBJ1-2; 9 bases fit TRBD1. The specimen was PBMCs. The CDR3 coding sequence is TGCAGCGTGCCGGGACAGGGATTTTATGGCTACACCTTC. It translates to CSVPGQGFYGYTF.